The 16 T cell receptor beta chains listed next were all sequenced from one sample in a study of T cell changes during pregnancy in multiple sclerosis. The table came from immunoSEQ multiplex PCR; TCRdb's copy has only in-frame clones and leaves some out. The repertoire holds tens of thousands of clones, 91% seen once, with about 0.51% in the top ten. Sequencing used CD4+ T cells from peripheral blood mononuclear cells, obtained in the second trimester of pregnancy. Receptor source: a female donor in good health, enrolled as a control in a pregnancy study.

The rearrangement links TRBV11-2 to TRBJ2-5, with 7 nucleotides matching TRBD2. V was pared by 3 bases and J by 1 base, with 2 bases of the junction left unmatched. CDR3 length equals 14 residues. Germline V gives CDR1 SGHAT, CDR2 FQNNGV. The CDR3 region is CASSLGGGQETQYF. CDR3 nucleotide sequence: TGTGCCAGCAGCTTGGGGGGGGGCCAAGAGACCCAGTACTTC. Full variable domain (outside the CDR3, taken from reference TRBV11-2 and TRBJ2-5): EAGVAQSPRYKIIEKRQSVAFWCNPISGHATLYWYQQILGQGPKLLIQFQNNGVVDDSQLPKDRFSAERLKGVDSTLKIQPAKLEDSAVYLCASSLGGGQETQYFGPGTRLLVL.

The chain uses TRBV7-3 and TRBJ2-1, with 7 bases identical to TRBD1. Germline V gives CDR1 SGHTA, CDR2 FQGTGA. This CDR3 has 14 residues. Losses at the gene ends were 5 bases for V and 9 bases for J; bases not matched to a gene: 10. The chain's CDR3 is CASSQRQGRGEQFF. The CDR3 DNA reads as TGTGCCAGCAGCCAGCGACAGGGTCGCGGTGAGCAGTTCTTC.

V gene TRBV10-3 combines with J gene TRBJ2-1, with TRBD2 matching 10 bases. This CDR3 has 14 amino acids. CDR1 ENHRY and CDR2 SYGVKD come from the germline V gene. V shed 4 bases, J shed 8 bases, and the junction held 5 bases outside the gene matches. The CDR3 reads CAISGGLATHEQFF. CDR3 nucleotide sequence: TGTGCCATCAGTGGGGGACTAGCGACCCATGAGCAGTTCTTC.

In DNA, the CDR3 is TGTGCCAGCAGTTTTCGACTAGCGGGAGATCGGGCTTACTTCAACGAGCAGTACTTC. This translates into CASSFRLAGDRAYFNEQYF. The chain is built from TRBV27 and TRBJ2-7; TRBD2 matches 12 bases. V trimming: 3 bases; J trimming: 5 bases; junction bases outside the gene matches: 17. The CDR3 totals 19 residues. Germline lookup yields CDR1 MNHEY and CDR2 SMNVEV (reference sequence).

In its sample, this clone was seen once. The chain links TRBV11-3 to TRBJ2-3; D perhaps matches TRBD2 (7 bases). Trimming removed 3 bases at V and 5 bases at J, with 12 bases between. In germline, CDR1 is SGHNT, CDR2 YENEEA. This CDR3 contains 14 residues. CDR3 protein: CASSFGGPGDTQYF. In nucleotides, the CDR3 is TGTGCCAGCAGCTTCGGGGGGCCTGGAGATACGCAGTATTTT.

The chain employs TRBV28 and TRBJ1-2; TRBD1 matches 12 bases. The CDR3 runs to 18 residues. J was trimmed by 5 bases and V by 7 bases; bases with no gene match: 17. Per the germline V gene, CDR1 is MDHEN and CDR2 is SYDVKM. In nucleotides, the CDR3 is TGTGCCAGCACCGTCGCCCCCGGGACAGGGGGCGGCGGGTATGGCTACACCTTC. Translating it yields CASTVAPGTGGGGYGYTF.

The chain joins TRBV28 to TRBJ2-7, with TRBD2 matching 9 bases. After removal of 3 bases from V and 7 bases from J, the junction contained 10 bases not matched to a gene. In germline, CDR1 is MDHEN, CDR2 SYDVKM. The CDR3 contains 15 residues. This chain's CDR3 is CASSFPGSGSEEQYF. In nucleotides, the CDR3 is TGTGCCAGCAGTTTTCCCGGTAGCGGGAGTGAAGAGCAGTACTTC.

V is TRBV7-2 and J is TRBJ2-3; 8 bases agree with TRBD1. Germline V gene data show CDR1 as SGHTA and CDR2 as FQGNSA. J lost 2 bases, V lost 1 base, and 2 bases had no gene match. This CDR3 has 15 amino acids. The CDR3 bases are TGTGCCAGCAGCTTAGGACAGGGGAACACAGATACGCAGTATTTT. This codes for CASSLGQGNTDTQYF.

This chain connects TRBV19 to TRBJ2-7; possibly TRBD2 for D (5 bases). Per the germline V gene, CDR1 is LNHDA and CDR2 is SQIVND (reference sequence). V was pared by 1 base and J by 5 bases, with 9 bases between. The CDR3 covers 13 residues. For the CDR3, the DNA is TGTGCCAGTAGTATAGGACTACTTGACGAGCAGTACTTC. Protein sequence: CASSIGLLDEQYF.

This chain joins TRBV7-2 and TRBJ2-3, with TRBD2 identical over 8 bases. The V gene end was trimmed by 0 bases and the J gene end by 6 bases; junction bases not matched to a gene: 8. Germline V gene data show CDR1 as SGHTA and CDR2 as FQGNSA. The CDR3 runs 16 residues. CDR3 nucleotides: TGTGCCAGCAGCTTAGCGCTTGGTAGCGGGATGGATACGCAGTATTTT. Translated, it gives CASSLALGSGMDTQYF.

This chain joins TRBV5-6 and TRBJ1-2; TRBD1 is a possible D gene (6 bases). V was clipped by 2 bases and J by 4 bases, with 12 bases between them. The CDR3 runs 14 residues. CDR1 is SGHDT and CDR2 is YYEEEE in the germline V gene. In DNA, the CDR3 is TGTGCCAGCAGCTTTGACGGGGGGGCCTATGGCTACACCTTC. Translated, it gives CASSFDGGAYGYTF.

The CDR3 sequence: CASSLAGDNTGELFF. The DNA for the CDR3 is TGTGCCAGCAGTCTGGCCGGGGATAACACCGGGGAGCTGTTTTTT. This chain links TRBV25-1 with TRBJ2-2; D may be TRBD2 (5 bases). Germline CDR1 MGHDK, CDR2 SYGVNS. This CDR3 spans 15 amino acids. V shed 5 bases and J shed 2 bases, with 12 bases lying between them.

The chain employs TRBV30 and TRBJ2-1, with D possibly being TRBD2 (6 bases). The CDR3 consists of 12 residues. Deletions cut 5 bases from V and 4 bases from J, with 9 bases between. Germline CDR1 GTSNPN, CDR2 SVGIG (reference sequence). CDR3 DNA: TGTGCCTGGGGGACTGGGTACAATGAGCAGTTCTTC. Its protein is CAWGTGYNEQFF.

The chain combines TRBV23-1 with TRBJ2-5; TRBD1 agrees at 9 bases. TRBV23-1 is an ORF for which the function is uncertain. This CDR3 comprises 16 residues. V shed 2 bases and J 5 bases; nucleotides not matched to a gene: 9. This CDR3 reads CASSQETGGYRETQYF. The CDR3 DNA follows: TGCGCCAGCAGTCAAGAGACAGGGGGGTATAGGGAGACCCAGTACTTC.

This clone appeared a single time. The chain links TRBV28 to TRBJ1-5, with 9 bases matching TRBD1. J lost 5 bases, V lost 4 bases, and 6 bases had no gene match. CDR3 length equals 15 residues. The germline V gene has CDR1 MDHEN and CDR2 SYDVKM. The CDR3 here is CASSSTGTGYQPQHF. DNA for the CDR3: TGTGCCAGCAGTTCAACCGGGACAGGGTATCAGCCCCAGCATTTT.

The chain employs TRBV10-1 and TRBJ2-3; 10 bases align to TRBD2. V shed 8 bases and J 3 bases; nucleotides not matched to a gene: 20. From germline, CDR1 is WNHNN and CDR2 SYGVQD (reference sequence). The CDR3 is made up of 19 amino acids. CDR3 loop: CASQWLAGGQTLGTDTQYF. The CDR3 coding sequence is TGCGCCAGCCAGTGGTTAGCGGGAGGTCAGACGTTGGGAACAGATACGCAGTATTTT.